This T cell receptor (beta chain) was observed in a study of blood T cell repertoires in COVID-19. Using immunoSEQ multiplex PCR, the repertoire was profiled, and TCRdb retains in-frame clones only, with some absent. There are more than 350,000 clones in the sample; 80% to 90% occur only once, and about 1% lies in the top ten. CDR3 length: 16 residues. Trimming left V 5 bases short and J 9 bases short, with 20 bases between. Germline assignment: CDR1 LNHNV and CDR2 YYDKDF (reference sequence). This TCR came from a man aged 18-30 years who had recovered from COVID-19. The chain combines TRBV15 with TRBJ1-6; D unclear. The sample consisted of PBMCs or T cells enriched from blood (not recorded which). The chain's CDR3 is CATSVAETSNGSPLHF. The DNA of the CDR3 is TGTGCCACCAGCGTGGCAGAGACATCCAACGGTTCACCCCTCCACTTT.